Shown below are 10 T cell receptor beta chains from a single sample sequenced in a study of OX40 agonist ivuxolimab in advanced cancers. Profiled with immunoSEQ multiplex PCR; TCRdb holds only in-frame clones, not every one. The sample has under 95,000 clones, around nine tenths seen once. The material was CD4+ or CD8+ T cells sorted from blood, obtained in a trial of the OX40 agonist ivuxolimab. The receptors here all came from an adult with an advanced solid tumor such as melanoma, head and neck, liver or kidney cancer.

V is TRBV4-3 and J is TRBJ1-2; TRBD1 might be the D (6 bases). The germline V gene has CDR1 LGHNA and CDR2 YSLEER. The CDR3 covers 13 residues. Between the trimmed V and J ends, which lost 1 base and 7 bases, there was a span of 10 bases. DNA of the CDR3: TGCGCCAGCAGCCAAGTTGGAGGGGGTGGCTACACCTTC. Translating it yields CASSQVGGGGYTF.

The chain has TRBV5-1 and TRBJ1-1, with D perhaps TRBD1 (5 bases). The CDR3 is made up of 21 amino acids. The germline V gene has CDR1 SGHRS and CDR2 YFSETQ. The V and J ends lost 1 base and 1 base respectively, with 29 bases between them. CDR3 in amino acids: CASSLFLAPDRGHSSNTEAFF. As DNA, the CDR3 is TGCGCCAGCAGCTTGTTTTTGGCACCCGATCGGGGCCACTCTTCGAACACTGAAGCTTTCTTT.

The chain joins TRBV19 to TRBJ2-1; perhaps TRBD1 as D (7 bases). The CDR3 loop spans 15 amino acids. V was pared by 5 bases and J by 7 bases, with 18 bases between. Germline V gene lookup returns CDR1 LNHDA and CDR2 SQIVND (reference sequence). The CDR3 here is CASSADREVYNEQFF. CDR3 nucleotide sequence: TGTGCCAGTAGTGCCGACAGGGAGGTGTATAATGAGCAGTTCTTC.

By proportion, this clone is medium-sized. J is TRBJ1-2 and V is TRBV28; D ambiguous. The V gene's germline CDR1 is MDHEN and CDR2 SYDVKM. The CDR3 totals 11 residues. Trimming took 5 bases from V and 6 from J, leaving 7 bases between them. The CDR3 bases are TGTGCCAGCAGTCAGACCCATGGCTACACCTTC. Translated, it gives CASSQTHGYTF.

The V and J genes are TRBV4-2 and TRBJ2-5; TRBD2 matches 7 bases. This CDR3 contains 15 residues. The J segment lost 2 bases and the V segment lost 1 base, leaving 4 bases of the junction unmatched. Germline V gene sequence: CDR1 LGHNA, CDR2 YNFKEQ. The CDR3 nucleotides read TGTGCCAGCAGCCAAGGGATAGCGGGTCAAGAGACCCAGTACTTC. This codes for CASSQGIAGQETQYF.

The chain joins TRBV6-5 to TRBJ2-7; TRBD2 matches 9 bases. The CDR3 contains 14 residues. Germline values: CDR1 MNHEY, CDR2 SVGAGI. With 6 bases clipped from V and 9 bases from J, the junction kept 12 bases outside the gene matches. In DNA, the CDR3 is TGTGCCAGCAGACTGCTAGCGGGGCCTGGCGGGCAGTACTTC. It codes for CASRLLAGPGGQYF.

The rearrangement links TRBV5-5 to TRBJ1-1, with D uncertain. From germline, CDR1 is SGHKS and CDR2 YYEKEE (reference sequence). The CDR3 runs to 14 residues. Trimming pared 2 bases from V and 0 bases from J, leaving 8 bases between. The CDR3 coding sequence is TGTGCCAGCAGCTTCGGTAGGGTGAACACTGAAGCTTTCTTT. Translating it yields CASSFGRVNTEAFF.

CDR3 region: CASSRTSGREETQYF. The CDR3 coding sequence is TGTGCCAGCAGCAGGACTAGCGGGAGAGAAGAGACCCAGTACTTC. V gene TRBV5-5 combines with J gene TRBJ2-5, with 13 bases fitting TRBD2. The CDR3 has 15 amino acids. From germline, CDR1 is SGHKS and CDR2 YYEKEE (reference sequence). V was clipped by 4 bases and J by 3 bases; unmatched bases: 3.

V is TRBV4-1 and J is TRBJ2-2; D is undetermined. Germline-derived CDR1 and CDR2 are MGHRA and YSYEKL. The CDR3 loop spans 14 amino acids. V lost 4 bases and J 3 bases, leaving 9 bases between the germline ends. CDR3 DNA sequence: TGCGCCAGCAGCCGAACCCGGGACACCGGGGAGCTGTTTTTT. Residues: CASSRTRDTGELFF.

The CDR3 sequence: CASSVSGTAQSYTF. CDR3 in DNA: TGTGCCAGCAGCGTTTCCGGGACGGCGCAAAGCTACACCTTC. This sequence joins TRBV5-6 and TRBJ1-2; TRBD1 might be the D (5 bases). The V end was cut by 4 bases, the J end by 9 bases, with 19 bases between. Germline V gene data show CDR1 as SGHDT and CDR2 as YYEEEE. This CDR3 comprises 14 residues.